This paragraph covers one TCR beta chain sequence. These data come from a study of shared clonotypes between healthy human individuals. In the naive CD8 group, cells lacked CD45RO and were positively selected for CCR7, so terminally differentiated effector memory CD45RA+ cells were left out. Trimming stripped 4 bases from V and 9 bases from J, with 11 bases between. This CDR3 comprises 12 residues. The germline V gene has CDR1 SGHNT and CDR2 YYREEE (reference sequence). TCRdb's copy holds only in-frame clones and misses some; the assay was immunoSEQ multiplex PCR. The sample has around 1.9 million clones, approximately 94% seen once; the top ten hold around 1.7%.

The gene calls are TRBV5-4 and TRBJ2-1; D unresolved. Sequenced input: naive CD8+ T cells from PBMCs. This sequence was found in a man younger than 35 in good health. Some clones in this sample may be carry-over from other donors' samples. CDR3 sequence (DNA): TGTGCCAGCAGCATACCTAGTGGTGAGCAGTTCTTC. Its translation: CASSIPSGEQFF. Based on the CDR3 plus reference TRBV5-4 and TRBJ2-1, the full variable domain is ETGVTQSPTHLIKTRGQQVTLRCSSQSGHNTVSWYQQALGQGPQFIFQYYREEENGRGNFPPRFSGLQFPNYSSELNVNALELDDSALYLCASSIPSGEQFFGPGTRLTVL.